A single sample gave rise to the 10 T cell receptor beta chains below, sequenced in a study of shared clonotypes between healthy human individuals. Repertoires were generated with immunoSEQ multiplex PCR, while TCRdb's copy carries only in-frame clones and drops some. The sample has about 1 million clones; around four fifths are singletons. Sequencing was performed on memory CD4+ T cells sorted from blood. Subset meaning: CD45RA-negative fraction. Receptors originate from a man younger than 30 in good health.

The gene calls are TRBV10-3 and TRBJ2-1, with TRBD2 matching 7 bases. Germline lookup yields CDR1 ENHRY and CDR2 SYGVKD. V lost 6 bases, J lost 10 bases, and 18 bases stayed unmatched. The CDR3 has 16 amino acids. This CDR3 reads CAISKAGSLLEREQFF. Written as DNA, the CDR3 is TGTGCCATCAGCAAAGCGGGGTCCCTCCTCGAGAGGGAGCAGTTCTTC.

V and J are TRBV9 and TRBJ1-6; no definite D call. CDR3 length: 14 residues. Germline V lookup: CDR1 SGDLS, CDR2 YYNGEE. V shed 3 bases and J shed 3 bases, with 7 bases lying between them. CDR3 loop: CASSGLNYNSPLHF. The CDR3 DNA sequence: TGTGCCAGCAGCGGCTTAAACTATAATTCACCCCTCCACTTT.

The chain links TRBV7-2 to TRBJ2-5; D tentatively fits TRBD1 or TRBD2 (5 bases each). Germline V gene sequence: CDR1 SGHTA, CDR2 FQGNSA. This CDR3 has 14 residues. The V and J ends lost 5 bases and 5 bases respectively, with 15 bases between them. Written as DNA, the CDR3 is TGTGCCAGCAGCCGGGACCCTTCTGCGGAGACCCAGTACTTC. Translated, it gives CASSRDPSAETQYF.

The J gene is TRBJ1-3, the V gene TRBV6-6; D not certain. CDR1 and CDR2 from the germline V gene are MNHNY and SVGAGI (reference sequence). The CDR3 runs to 13 residues. V was trimmed by 2 bases and J by 2 bases, leaving 4 bases between them. The CDR3 DNA reads as TGTGCCAGCAGTTACAATCCTGGAAACACCATATATTTT. Protein: CASSYNPGNTIYF.

The genes are TRBV7-2 and TRBJ2-7; 10 bases map to TRBD2. CDR3 length: 15 amino acids. The germline CDR1 and CDR2 sequences are SGHTA and FQGNSA. Germline trimming cut 5 bases from V and 0 bases from J; bases unmatched to any gene: 4. The CDR3 reads CASSRTSGLSYEQYF. The CDR3 DNA is TGTGCCAGCAGCAGGACTAGCGGCCTCTCCTACGAGCAGTACTTC.

On this clone itself: This specimen includes other DNA sequences encoding the same CDR3. The chain uses TRBV5-1 and TRBJ1-2, with unresolved D. Trimming shortened V by 4 bases and J by 2 bases, and 9 bases separated the two germline ends. Germline V lookup: CDR1 SGHRS, CDR2 YFSETQ. The CDR3 extends over 13 amino acids. CDR3 loop: CASSPGQNYGYTF. The DNA for the CDR3 is TGCGCCAGCAGCCCCGGGCAGAACTATGGCTACACCTTC. Full variable domain (outside the CDR3, taken from reference TRBV5-1 and TRBJ1-2): KAGVTQTPRYLIKTRGQQVTLSCSPISGHRSVSWYQQTPGQGLQFLFEYFSETQRNKGNFPGRFSGRQFSNSRSEMNVSTLELGDSALYLCASSPGQNYGYTFGSGTRLTVV.

The V call is TRBV7-6, the J call TRBJ2-2; 11 bases fit TRBD1. This CDR3 region has 16 residues. J lost 5 bases, V lost 5 bases, and 7 bases had no gene match. The germline V gene encodes CDR1 SGHVS and CDR2 FNYEAQ. The DNA of the CDR3 is TGTGCCAGCAGCCCCTGGACAGGGGGCTCGACCGGGGAGCTGTTTTTT. Residues: CASSPWTGGSTGELFF.

V usage is TRBV18 and J usage is TRBJ1-2, with D possibly matching TRBD1 (5 bases). CDR1 is KGHSH, CDR2 LQKENI, per germline. V lost 2 bases and J lost 8, with 12 bases in between. CDR3 length equals 13 residues. CDR3 nucleotides: TGTGCCAGCTCACCAAACCGGGACTCGGGCTACACCTTC. Translated, it gives CASSPNRDSGYTF.

This clone has a handful of counts. The rearrangement joins TRBV19 to TRBJ1-2; no firm D call. In germline, CDR1 is LNHDA, CDR2 SQIVND (reference sequence). Trimming shortened V by 3 bases and J by 7 bases, and 15 bases separated the two germline ends. The CDR3 totals 14 residues. CDR3 nucleotides: TGTGCCAGTAGTATCAAGGCTTCTCCTATTGGCTACACCTTC. It yields the protein CASSIKASPIGYTF.

This chain uses TRBV7-2 with TRBJ1-1; D ambiguous. The CDR3 length is 16 residues. V lost 2 bases and J 1 base, leaving 14 bases between the germline ends. CDR1 is SGHTA, CDR2 FQGNSA, per germline. The CDR3 spells CASSLSGRFKNTEAFF. The DNA of the CDR3 is TGTGCCAGCAGCTTATCGGGTCGTTTTAAGAACACTGAAGCTTTCTTT.